This T cell receptor beta chain emerged from a study of T cells expressing NK-cell markers. The overall study: The eight sequenced donors comprised seven who were HCMV-seropositive and one who was seronegative.

Study outcomes and limitations: Six donors carried dominant NKG2C+ clonotypes that made up roughly 1.0-7.5% of their CD8+ T cells. Unclear, still, was the HCMV specificity of the expanded NKG2C+ T cell clones.

Germline assignment: CDR1 LNHNV and CDR2 YYDKDF (reference sequence). The CDR3 length is 16 residues. Turning to this clonotype: Its antigen is undetermined.

TCRdb re-called the 5' RACE reads, yielding one record per CDR3 amino acid sequence without DNA. This specimen shows about 260,000 distinct CDR3 sequences; the ten leading clones hold 0.3% to 0.45%. The sample comprised blood T cells: a sorted CD56 or NKG2C T cell subset, CD4+ or CD8+ T cells, or bulk PBMC T cells (not recorded which). The chain is built from TRBV15 and TRBJ2-1; the D call of TRBD2 rests on TCRdb alone, since no DNA is present to check it. This TCR derives from a man between 18 and 29 years old in good health. The CDR3 spells CATSRDLRARTDEQFF.